This T cell receptor (beta chain) was recovered during a study of spatial heterogeneity in lung cancer. This clonotype was counted between two and nine times. Time point described: sample taken at primary tumor resection. Sequencing covered unsorted whole RNA taken from tumor, nontumor lung or frozen PBMC. The donor group consisted of under 95 patients who had untreated, early-stage non-small cell lung cancer. Each CDR3 protein gets one entry after TCRdb re-called the 5' RACE reads with MiXCR. The sample lists 70,000 to 90,000 distinct CDR3 sequences, less than 15% occurring once. Losses at the gene ends were 5 bases for V and 6 bases for J; bases not matched to a gene: 5. Germline-derived CDR1 and CDR2 are LNHDA and SQIVND (reference sequence). This CDR3 region has 14 residues.

The sequencing here drew on PBMCs, taken at surgery. The sequence derives from a male donor with early-stage non-small cell lung cancer. The rearrangement links TRBV19 to TRBJ2-7; 12 bases match TRBD2. The CDR3 bases are TGTGCCAGTAGTCTTCTAGCGGGAGGGCGCGAGCAGTACTTC. Its protein is CASSLLAGGREQYF.